The 10 T cell receptor beta chains reported below all come from one sample, sequenced in a study of T cell repertoires in cytomegalovirus infection. TCRdb re-called the reads through MiXCR, storing one row per CDR3 protein. In the table there are about 740,000 distinct CDR3 sequences, less than 40% of which are singletons. Sequenced material: PBMCs. The receptors were gathered from a human donor in good health (CMV status not recorded). Some clones in this sample may be carry-over from other donors' samples.

This clonotype was recorded a few times. V usage is TRBV5-1 and J usage is TRBJ1-6; 7 positions match TRBD1. Germline V gene data show CDR1 as SGHRS and CDR2 as YFSETQ. V gave up 3 bases and J gave up 5 bases; unmatched junction bases: 2. There are 14 residues in the CDR3. In DNA, the CDR3 is TGCGCCAGCAGCTGGGACAGCAATAATTCACCCCTCCACTTT. Translated, it gives CASSWDSNNSPLHF.

The rearrangement uses TRBV7-2 and TRBJ2-3; 11 bases match TRBD2. The trim removed 1 base at V and 8 bases at J, leaving 11 bases unmatched. This CDR3 spans 17 amino acids. Germline assignment: CDR1 SGHTA and CDR2 FQGNSA. The CDR3: CASSLEALAGVAATQYF. CDR3 in DNA: TGTGCCAGCAGCTTAGAGGCACTAGCGGGAGTTGCAGCTACGCAGTATTTT.

This clonotype was picked up a small number of times. This chain joins TRBV28 and TRBJ2-1, with 12 nucleotides matching TRBD2. The CDR3 runs to 17 residues. In germline, CDR1 is MDHEN, CDR2 SYDVKM. V shed 2 bases, J shed 7 bases, and the junction held 9 bases outside the gene matches. This chain's CDR3 is CASSLDPRLAGGNEQFF. In nucleotides, the CDR3 is TGTGCCAGCAGTTTAGACCCGAGGCTAGCGGGAGGGAATGAGCAGTTCTTC.

V and J are TRBV6-6 and TRBJ1-5; perhaps TRBD1 as D (6 bases). V was shortened by 10 bases and J by 1 base, with 14 bases between the two germline ends. CDR3 length: 14 amino acids. Per germline, CDR1 MNHNY and CDR2 SVGAGI (reference sequence). CDR3 sequence: CATRGGASNQPQHF. The CDR3 region has the DNA TGTGCCACTCGTGGGGGGGCAAGCAATCAGCCCCAGCATTTT.

CDR3: CASRNRQGNNSPLHF. Written as DNA, the CDR3 is TGTGCCAGCAGGAATAGACAGGGGAATAATTCACCCCTCCACTTT. The chain combines TRBV7-2 with TRBJ1-6; 8 nucleotides align to TRBD1. The CDR3 loop spans 15 amino acids. With V trimmed by 6 bases and J by 5 bases, 6 bases remained unmatched. Germline lookup yields CDR1 SGHTA and CDR2 FQGNSA.

This chain links TRBV19 with TRBJ2-6; TRBD1 might be the D (6 bases). The CDR3 covers 18 residues. With 4 bases removed from V and 1 base from J, the gap between germline ends came to 17 bases. The V gene's germline CDR1 is LNHDA and CDR2 SQIVND (reference sequence). CDR3 bases: TGTGCCAGTAGTAGGGCAGGGGTAATTCATTCTGGGGCCAACGTCCTGACTTTC. Its protein is CASSRAGVIHSGANVLTF.

This clonotype has a handful of counts. The J gene is TRBJ2-5, the V gene TRBV25-1; no clear D gene. The V end lost 7 bases, the J end lost 0 bases, and 9 bases lay between the germline ends. Germline V gives CDR1 MGHDK, CDR2 SYGVNS. The CDR3 spans 13 residues. The CDR3 region is CASMSWDQETQYF. The DNA for the CDR3 is TGTGCCAGCATGAGCTGGGACCAAGAGACCCAGTACTTC. Complete variable domain (other parts from reference TRBV25-1 and TRBJ2-5): EADIYQTPRYLVIGTGKKITLECSQTMGHDKMYWYQQDPGMELHLIHYSYGVNSTEKGDLSSESTVSRIRTEHFPLTLESARPSHTSQYLCASMSWDQETQYFGPGTRLLVL.

V and J are TRBV28 and TRBJ2-7, with 7 nucleotides matching TRBD2. CDR1 is MDHEN and CDR2 is SYDVKM in the germline V gene. J lost 3 bases, V lost 4 bases, and 12 bases had no gene match. The length of the CDR3 is 16 residues. CDR3 DNA: TGTGCCAGCAGTTATGGGAGGGTTTCAGAGGGCTACGAGCAGTACTTC. It yields the protein CASSYGRVSEGYEQYF.

The sample holds a few counts of this clonotype. J is TRBJ2-5 and V is TRBV12-3 or TRBV12-4; a possible D gene is TRBD1 (6 bases). The V gene lost 3 bases and the J gene lost 2 bases, with 13 bases spanning the gap. CDR3 length: 15 residues. The CDR3 DNA reads TGTGCCAGCAGTTTCGATTCGGGGACACAAGAGACCCAGTACTTC. It encodes CASSFDSGTQETQYF.

This clonotype has ten or more counts. V usage is TRBV7-9 and J usage is TRBJ2-2; 8 positions agree with TRBD1. This CDR3 comprises 17 residues. V shed 2 bases and J 0 bases; nucleotides not matched to a gene: 5. Per germline, CDR1 SEHNR and CDR2 FQNEAQ (reference sequence). The CDR3 DNA reads TGTGCCAGCAGCTTAATACAGGGGGTATCGAACACCGGGGAGCTGTTTTTT. It translates to CASSLIQGVSNTGELFF. Using reference TRBV7-9 and TRBJ2-2 for the parts outside the CDR3, the full variable domain is DTGVSQNPRHKITKRGQNVTFRCDPISEHNRLYWYRQTLGQGPEFLTYFQNEAQLEKSRLLSDRFSAERPKGSFSTLEIQRTEQGDSAMYLCASSLIQGVSNTGELFFGEGSRLTVL.